This TCR beta chain was retrieved from a study of a mutant IDH1 vaccine in newly diagnosed glioma. Looking at the study overall: Previous care, which was radiotherapy, temozolomide, or both, most often involved both.

The time point: week 5, during vaccination. The study gave 300 ug of mutant IDH1 20-mer peptide per vaccine dose, with topical imiquimod. In this sample, this clone turned up once. What it recognizes is unknown. Generated by immunoSEQ multiplex PCR, the TCRdb table keeps only in-frame clones and is missing some. The sample lists about 56,000 clones, over 80% occurring once. The length of the CDR3 is 13 residues. The germline V gene has CDR1 SGHNT and CDR2 YENEEA. V was cut by 3 bases and J by 1 base, with 6 bases left in between. This TCR came from a woman aged 40-49 years with glioma. This specimen was PBMCs, taken from a glioma patient whose treatment included an IDH1 peptide vaccine. The chain combines TRBV11-3 with TRBJ1-1; maybe TRBD1 (5 bases). DNA for the CDR3: TGTGCCAGCAGCTTGCAGGGGAACACTGAAGCTTTCTTT. Translation: CASSLQGNTEAFF. Complete variable domain (other parts from reference TRBV11-3 and TRBJ1-1): EAGVVQSPRYKIIEKKQPVAFWCNPISGHNTLYWYLQNLGQGPELLIRYENEEAVDDSQLPKDRFSAERLKGVDSTLKIQPAELGDSAVYLCASSLQGNTEAFFGQGTRLTVV.